Listed below are T cell receptor beta chains from one sample, sequenced in a study of T-cell reconstitution after alpha-beta-depleted transplantation in children. One entry per CDR3 protein results from TCRdb running MiXCR on the PCR reads. The data contain some 240,000 distinct CDR3 sequences, approximately 9.9% of them singletons. The sequencing used PBMCs from the stem cell graft donor, collected from the stem cell graft. Receptors originate from a human donor who donated a stem cell graft to a child with SCID. The CDR3 runs from the conserved cysteine through the conserved F or W. A D gene is named only where the DNA matches it firmly. The size field is filled for only some rows; it gives once, few, many or a size class.

>TRBJ2-5|TRBV10-3|many|TRBD1
CAISRDSQETQYF
TGTGCCATCAGCCGGGACAGCCAAGAGACCCAGTACTTC
>TRBJ1-2|TRBV7-2|many|TRBD1
CASSLDGTDYGYTF
TGTGCCAGCAGCTTAGACGGGACAGACTATGGCTACACCTTC
>TRBJ1-1|TRBV3-1|many|-
CASSQDGGLTTEAFF
TGTGCCAGCAGCCAAGATGGGGGGCTGACCACTGAAGCTTTCTTT
>TRBJ2-3|TRBV18|-|-
CASSPLQSTDTQYF
TGTGCCAGCTCACCTCTACAGAGCACAGATACGCAGTATTTT
>TRBJ2-3|TRBV2|many|-
CASIRRAGTDTQYF
TGTGCCAGCATACGACGGGCTGGCACAGATACGCAGTATTTT
>TRBJ1-1|TRBV5-1|many|TRBD1
CASSRNPQGTDTEAFF
TGCGCCAGCAGCCGAAACCCACAGGGGACGGACACTGAAGCTTTCTTT
>TRBJ2-1|TRBV19|-|TRBD2
CASSRREFYNEQFF
TGTGCCAGTAGTAGGCGGGAGTTCTACAATGAGCAGTTCTTC
>TRBJ2-1|TRBV6-2/TRBV6-3|many|TRBD2
CASRTGTSGFGEQFF
TGTGCCAGCAGAACCGGGACTAGCGGATTTGGAGAGCAGTTCTTC
>TRBJ1-4|TRBV7-6|many|-
CASSLTLHEKLFF
TGTGCCAGCAGCTTGACTTTACATGAAAAACTGTTTTTT
>TRBJ2-5|TRBV20-1|many|-
CSARDYRVGETQYF
TGCAGTGCTAGAGATTATAGGGTGGGGGAGACCCAGTACTTC
>TRBJ2-3|TRBV10-1|many|-
CASSPGVATDTQYF
TGCGCCAGCAGCCCCGGGGTCGCCACAGATACGCAGTATTTT
>TRBJ2-1|TRBV2|many|-
CASREQTGGDNEQFF
TGTGCCAGCAGAGAGCAGACAGGTGGGGACAATGAGCAGTTCTTC
>TRBJ2-1|TRBV12-3/TRBV12-4|many|-
CASSISSGGPYNEQFF
TGTGCCAGCAGTATCTCATCTGGGGGGCCCTACAATGAGCAGTTCTTC
>TRBJ2-5|TRBV20-1|many|TRBD2
CSAGRGYQETQYF
TGCAGTGCGGGGAGGGGATACCAAGAGACCCAGTACTTC
>TRBJ2-4|TRBV20-1|-|-
CSAGYRELKLAKNIQYF
TGCAGTGCTGGCTACCGAGAGTTGAAACTAGCCAAAAACATTCAGTACTTC
>TRBJ1-6|TRBV7-2|many|-
CASSYLQGRESPLHF
TGTGCCAGCAGCTACTTACAGGGACGGGAATCACCCCTCCACTTT
>TRBJ1-3|TRBV12-3/TRBV12-4|-|-
CASRDTTFSGNTIYF
TGTGCCAGCCGGGACACGACGTTTTCTGGAAACACCATATATTTT
>TRBJ2-3|TRBV4-1|many|TRBD2
CASSQGRLAGQLTDTQYF
TGCGCCAGCAGCCAAGGGCGACTAGCGGGGCAGCTCACAGATACGCAGTATTTT
>TRBJ2-1|TRBV5-1|many|TRBD1
CASSQQGDEQFF
TGCGCCAGCAGCCAGCAGGGGGATGAGCAGTTCTTC
>TRBJ2-7|TRBV5-1|many|-
CASSLGGTVSYEQYF
TGCGCCAGCAGCTTGGGGGGGACCGTCTCTTACGAGCAGTACTTC
>TRBJ2-7|TRBV12-3/TRBV12-4|many|-
CASSLADEQYF
TGTGCCAGCAGTTTAGCGGACGAGCAGTACTTC
>TRBJ2-5|TRBV20-1|many|TRBD2
CSASDSWLAGTQYF
TGCAGTGCTAGTGATAGTTGGCTAGCGGGGACCCAGTACTTC
>TRBJ2-7|TRBV7-8|many|-
CASSSMTVSYEQYF
TGTGCCAGCAGCTCCATGACAGTCTCCTACGAGCAGTACTTC
>TRBJ1-2|TRBV18|-|-
CASSPNRNYGYTF
TGTGCCAGCTCACCAAACCGCAACTATGGCTACACCTTC
>TRBJ2-3|TRBV5-4|many|TRBD1
CASSVGGPRDTQYF
TGTGCCAGCAGCGTAGGGGGCCCCCGAGATACGCAGTATTTT
>TRBJ1-5|TRBV20-1|many|-
CSAQEGMGQPQHF
TGCAGTGCCCAAGAGGGGATGGGACAGCCCCAGCATTTT
>TRBJ1-2|TRBV20-1|-|-
CSASLPPYVFLTTF
TGCAGTGCTAGTCTCCCCCCCTACGTTTTTCTGACCACCTTC
>TRBJ2-3|TRBV7-2|many|TRBD2
CASSPRGGDTQYF
TGTGCCAGCAGCCCCCGGGGAGGGGATACGCAGTATTTT
>TRBJ1-5|TRBV7-9|many|-
CASSRGGGNQPQHF
TGTGCCAGCAGCAGAGGGGGGGGGAATCAGCCCCAGCATTTT
>TRBJ1-2|TRBV11-2|many|-
CASGKQGGDGYTF
TGTGCCAGCGGCAAACAGGGAGGAGATGGCTACACCTTC
>TRBJ1-2|TRBV4-1|once|-
CASSQVGLVYGYTF
TGCGCCAGCAGCCAAGTAGGTCTGGTCTATGGCTACACCTTC
>TRBJ2-5|TRBV7-2|many|TRBD1
CASSLAGQIQETQYF
TGTGCCAGCAGCTTAGCGGGACAGATCCAAGAGACCCAGTACTTC
>TRBJ1-4|TRBV5-1|many|-
CASSLDWSVSTNEKLFF
TGCGCCAGCAGCTTAGATTGGAGTGTCTCAACTAATGAAAAACTGTTTTTT
>TRBJ1-2|TRBV25-1|many|-
CASSEFTNYGYTF
TGTGCCAGCAGTGAATTTACGAACTATGGCTACACCTTC
>TRBJ1-1|TRBV5-1|many|-
CASSLSGLTFF
TGCGCCAGCAGCTTATCGGGGTTAACTTTCTTT
>TRBJ2-1|TRBV20-1|many|-
CSPQWGGRNEQFF
TGCAGTCCGCAATGGGGCGGTCGGAATGAGCAGTTCTTC